This entry lists 22 T cell receptor beta chains sequenced from one sample in a study of shared clonotypes between healthy human individuals. Terminally differentiated effector memory CD45RA+ cells were left out of the naive CD8 fraction, which was CD45RO-negative and positively selected for CCR7. Measured with immunoSEQ multiplex PCR; TCRdb has only the in-frame clones, and not every one. This table holds millions of clones, about 94% found once. The source material was naive CD8+ T cells sorted from blood. The receptors shown here come from a man in his late teens or twenties in good health.

The CDR3 is CASSVGPEDSPLHF. Here the CDR3 DNA reads TGTGCCAGCAGCGTAGGCCCGGAAGATTCACCCCTCCACTTT. The chain is built from TRBV9 and TRBJ1-6, with D uncertain. The V gene lost 0 bases and the J gene lost 8 bases, with 9 bases spanning the gap. The CDR3 totals 14 residues. The germline gives CDR1 SGDLS, CDR2 YYNGEE.

The table lists this clone with a count of one. The V gene is TRBV27, the J gene TRBJ1-1, with 8 bases that match TRBD1. J lost 2 bases, V lost 8 bases, and 7 bases had no gene match. The CDR3 extends over 14 amino acids. The germline V gene encodes CDR1 MNHEY and CDR2 SMNVEV (reference sequence). The CDR3 loop is CASGGQGLNTEAFF. The DNA of the CDR3 is TGTGCCAGCGGAGGACAGGGCCTTAACACTGAAGCTTTCTTT.

This chain uses TRBV25-1 with TRBJ2-1; 7 bases fit TRBD1. The CDR3 sequence is 16 residues long. Germline V CDR1 and CDR2: MGHDK, SYGVNS. The trim removed 1 base at V and 4 bases at J, leaving 7 bases unmatched. The CDR3: CASSELRDRVYNEQFF. The DNA for the CDR3 is TGTGCCAGCAGTGAATTACGAGACAGGGTTTACAATGAGCAGTTCTTC.

The chain recombines TRBV5-4 with TRBJ2-7; D ambiguous. The CDR3 extends over 14 amino acids. V lost 3 bases and J lost 3, with 13 bases in between. Per germline, CDR1 SGHNT and CDR2 YYREEE (reference sequence). CDR3 in amino acids: CASSYDGADYEQYF. The DNA of the CDR3 is TGTGCCAGCAGCTACGACGGCGCAGACTACGAGCAGTACTTC.

DNA for the CDR3: TGTCCCCGGGCGACGACTATTTTTTCCTACGAGCAGTACTTC. It codes for CPRATTIFSYEQYF. The rearrangement links TRBV19 to TRBJ2-7; TRBD2 is a possible D gene (5 bases). Germline CDR1 is LNHDA and CDR2 is SQIVND (reference sequence). The CDR3 covers 14 residues.

The gene calls are TRBV28 and TRBJ1-3; possibly TRBD1 for D (6 bases). The length of the CDR3 is 18 residues. Trimming took off 5 bases at V and 3 bases at J, with 23 bases between the two ends. Germline V gives CDR1 MDHEN, CDR2 SYDVKM. The CDR3 spells CASSSVGVYRELGNTIYF. DNA for the CDR3: TGTGCCAGCAGTAGTGTGGGAGTTTACAGGGAACTTGGAAACACCATATATTTT.

The sample holds one count of this clone. The chain recombines TRBV12-5 with TRBJ2-7, with D hard to call. The V and J ends lost 5 bases and 2 bases respectively, with 7 bases between them. CDR3 length: 12 amino acids. In germline, CDR1 is LGHNT, CDR2 FRNRAP. The CDR3 DNA reads TGTGCTAGTGGTCCCGGAACCTACGAGCAGTACTTC. Encoded protein: CASGPGTYEQYF. The variable domain in full, completed from reference TRBV12-5 and TRBJ2-7, reads DARVTQTPRHKVTEMGQEVTMRCQPILGHNTVFWYRQTMMQGLELLAYFRNRAPLDDSGMPKDRFSAEMPDATLATLKIQPSEPRDSAVYFCASGPGTYEQYFGPGTRLTVT.

The rearrangement joins TRBV19 to TRBJ2-5, with D unclear. Trimming took off 5 bases at V and 5 bases at J, with 12 bases between the two ends. CDR3 length: 13 residues. Germline assignment: CDR1 LNHDA and CDR2 SQIVND (reference sequence). The CDR3 here is CASSSAQTETQYF. DNA of the CDR3: TGTGCCAGTAGTTCGGCCCAGACGGAGACCCAGTACTTC.

The CDR3 spells CASSEPLGRETSYNSPLHF. In nucleotides, the CDR3 is TGTGCCAGCAGTGAACCTCTAGGCAGGGAGACGTCCTATAATTCACCCCTCCACTTT. The rearrangement uses TRBV2 and TRBJ1-6; D possibly corresponds to TRBD1 (5 bases). Germline V lookup: CDR1 SNHLY, CDR2 FYNNEI. V was pared by 2 bases and J by 1 base, with 18 bases between. The CDR3 length is 19 residues. Filled out from reference TRBV2 and TRBJ1-6, the complete variable domain reads EPEVTQTPSHQVTQMGQEVILRCVPISNHLYFYWYRQILGQKVEFLVSFYNNEISEKSEIFDDQFSVERPDGSNFTLKIRSTKLEDSAMYFCASSEPLGRETSYNSPLHFGNGTRLTVT.

The gene calls are TRBV6-1 and TRBJ2-7, with D possibly matching TRBD2 (5 bases). Between the trimmed V and J ends, which lost 6 bases and 3 bases, there was a span of 9 bases. Germline CDR1 and CDR2: MNHNS and SASEGT. The CDR3 covers 12 residues. The CDR3 DNA sequence: TGTGCCAGCAGCCCAGGACTCTACGAGCAGTACTTC. Its translation: CASSPGLYEQYF.

V and J are TRBV30 and TRBJ1-1; D not resolved. The length of the CDR3 is 11 residues. CDR1 is GTSNPN and CDR2 is SVGIG in the germline V gene (reference sequence). V lost 5 bases and J 11 bases, leaving 15 bases between the germline ends. For the CDR3, the DNA is TGTGCCTGGGGGAATTCCCGAGATGCTTTCTTT. It yields the protein CAWGNSRDAFF.

About this clone: This same CDR3 is encoded by further DNA sequences in the sample. The genes are TRBV27 and TRBJ2-7; D possibly corresponds to TRBD1 (6 bases). Germline CDR1 MNHEY, CDR2 SMNVEV (reference sequence). This CDR3 region has 13 residues. The ends were cut back, 4 bases at V and 0 bases at J, with 7 bases in the middle. CDR3 in amino acids: CASSSGASYEQYF. The CDR3 DNA reads TGTGCCAGCAGTTCAGGGGCCTCCTACGAGCAGTACTTC.

V usage is TRBV2 and J usage is TRBJ2-7; D not certain. The CDR3 contains 17 residues. V was cut by 0 bases and J by 5 bases, with 20 bases left in between. Per the germline V gene, CDR1 is SNHLY and CDR2 is FYNNEI. CDR3 in DNA: TGTGCCAGCAGTGAAGCAGGAAGGGCCTTCTCTTTGGACGAGCAGTACTTC. Protein product: CASSEAGRAFSLDEQYF.

The CDR3 here is CASSPQQGASGEAFF. The DNA for the CDR3 is TGCGCCAGCAGCCCACAACAGGGGGCGAGCGGTGAAGCTTTCTTT. V gene TRBV4-1 combines with J gene TRBJ1-1, with 9 bases that match TRBD1. The CDR3 extends over 15 amino acids. The germline V gene has CDR1 MGHRA and CDR2 YSYEKL. V shed 4 bases and J 7 bases; nucleotides not matched to a gene: 10.

Concerning this clone itself: This same CDR3 is encoded by further DNA sequences in the sample. V and J are TRBV7-3 and TRBJ2-3, with 10 bases lining up with TRBD2. J was trimmed by 6 bases and V by 5 bases; bases with no gene match: 8. Germline CDR1 SGHTA, CDR2 FQGTGA. This CDR3 has 15 amino acids. CDR3 sequence (DNA): TGTGCCAGCAGCAGCAGCGGGGGGGCCGTCGATACGCAGTATTTT. Its translation is CASSSSGGAVDTQYF.

The chain combines TRBV28 with TRBJ1-1; D unclear. Germline assignment: CDR1 MDHEN and CDR2 SYDVKM. V gave up 0 bases and J gave up 8 bases, with 7 bases separating them. CDR3 length: 12 residues. CDR3 loop: CASSLWGREAFF. CDR3 DNA sequence: TGTGCCAGCAGTTTATGGGGGAGGGAAGCTTTCTTT.

The chain joins TRBV7-8 to TRBJ2-5, with D uncertain. This CDR3 contains 11 residues. V gave up 4 bases and J gave up 5 bases, with 5 bases separating them. In germline, CDR1 is SGHVS, CDR2 FQNEAQ. CDR3 nucleotide sequence: TGTGCCAGCAGCTCAGCGGAGACCCAGTACTTC. Its translation is CASSSAETQYF.

The chain joins TRBV14 to TRBJ2-7; D gene unclear. Germline lookup yields CDR1 SGHDN and CDR2 FVKESK. V was pared by 5 bases and J by 6 bases, with 14 bases between. The CDR3 has 13 residues. CDR3 coding DNA: TGTGCCAGCAGCTCTCTCGACGTAATCGAGCAGTACTTC. Translation: CASSSLDVIEQYF.

To note about this clone: Additional DNA sequences in this sample encode the identical CDR3. The V call is TRBV7-9, the J call TRBJ1-1; weak D call: TRBD1 (6 bases). This CDR3 spans 13 amino acids. Per germline, CDR1 SEHNR and CDR2 FQNEAQ (reference sequence). Trimming pared 4 bases from V and 2 bases from J, leaving 8 bases between. CDR3 sequence (DNA): TGTGCCAGCAGCTCAGGGGTAAACACTGAAGCTTTCTTT. It codes for CASSSGVNTEAFF.

The CDR3 DNA reads as TGTGCCAGCAGCTTAGTTGGGACAGGGGTCTCGGCTGAAGCTTTCTTT. Protein sequence: CASSLVGTGVSAEAFF. The chain links TRBV7-9 to TRBJ1-1; 10 nucleotides line up with TRBD1. Germline CDR1 SEHNR, CDR2 FQNEAQ (reference sequence). With V trimmed by 1 base and J by 6 bases, 8 bases remained unmatched. The CDR3 has 16 residues.

This chain's CDR3 is CASGAEEAYEQYF. As DNA, the CDR3 is TGTGCCAGCGGGGCCGAGGAGGCCTACGAGCAGTACTTC. The V call is TRBV27, the J call TRBJ2-7; either TRBD1 or TRBD2 may fit D (5 bases each). The germline gives CDR1 MNHEY, CDR2 SMNVEV (reference sequence). The ends were cut back, 8 bases at V and 2 bases at J, with 13 bases in the middle. CDR3 size: 13 residues.

Regarding this clone: This same CDR3 is encoded by further DNA sequences in the sample. The J gene is TRBJ2-7, the V gene TRBV25-1; no clear D gene. V was shortened by 4 bases and J by 0 bases, with 4 bases between the two germline ends. Germline V gene lookup returns CDR1 MGHDK and CDR2 SYGVNS. The CDR3 has 12 residues. CDR3 DNA sequence: TGTGCCAGCAGTGTGGGCTCCTACGAGCAGTACTTC. Translated, it gives CASSVGSYEQYF.